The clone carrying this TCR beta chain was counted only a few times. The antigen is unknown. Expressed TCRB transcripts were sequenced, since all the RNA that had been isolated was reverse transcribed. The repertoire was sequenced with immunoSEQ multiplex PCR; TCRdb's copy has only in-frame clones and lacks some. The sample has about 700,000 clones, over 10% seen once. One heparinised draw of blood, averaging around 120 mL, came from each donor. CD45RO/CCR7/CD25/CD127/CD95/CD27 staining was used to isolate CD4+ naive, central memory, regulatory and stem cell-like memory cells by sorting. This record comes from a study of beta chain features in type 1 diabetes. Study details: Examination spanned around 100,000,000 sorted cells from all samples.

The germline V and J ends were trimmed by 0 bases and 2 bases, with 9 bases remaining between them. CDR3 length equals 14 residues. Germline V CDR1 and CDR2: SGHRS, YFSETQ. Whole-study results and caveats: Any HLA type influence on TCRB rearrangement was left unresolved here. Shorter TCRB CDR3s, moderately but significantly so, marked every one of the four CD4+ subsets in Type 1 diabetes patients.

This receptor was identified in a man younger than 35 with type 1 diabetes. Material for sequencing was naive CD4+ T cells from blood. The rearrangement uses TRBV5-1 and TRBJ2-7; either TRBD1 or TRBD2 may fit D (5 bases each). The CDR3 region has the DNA TGCGCCAGCAGCTTGGGGGACCCAACCTACGAGCAGTACTTC. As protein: CASSLGDPTYEQYF.